A selection of T cell receptor beta chains follows, all from one sample in a study of PD-L1 blockade in urothelial cancer. Measured with immunoSEQ multiplex PCR; TCRdb has only the in-frame clones, and not every one. The sample lists some 29,000 clones; roughly 86% were seen once. The source material was PBMCs, sampled around atezolizumab (anti-PD-L1) treatment. These receptors originate from a man aged 45-65 years with urothelial cancer. Both conserved end residues are part of each CDR3. The order of the fields is J gene, D gene, V gene, clone size, CDR3 protein, CDR3 DNA. The D gene is left open where the match is weak. Clone size is shown for a subset of rows, as once, few, many or a class of expanded clone.

>TRBJ2-7|TRBD1|TRBV5-1|.
CASSFPGPGTGGKLSYEQYF
TGCGCCAGCAGCTTCCCCGGTCCCGGGACAGGGGGGAAGCTCTCCTACGAGCAGTACTTC
>TRBJ1-2|.|TRBV28|.
CATGYRVSGYTF
TGTGCCACCGGGTACAGGGTGAGTGGCTACACCTTC
>TRBJ1-3|.|TRBV6-1|once
CASTLTGNTIYF
TGTGCCAGCACCCTTACTGGAAACACCATATATTTT
>TRBJ2-5|.|TRBV21-1|.
CASSKKGQVDQETQYF
TGTGCCAGCAGCAAAAAGGGACAGGTTGACCAAGAGACCCAGTACTTC
>TRBJ2-7|TRBD1|TRBV9|.
CASSVEGQPIHEQYF
TGTGCCAGCAGCGTAGAGGGACAGCCCATCCACGAGCAGTACTTC
>TRBJ2-1|TRBD2|TRBV10-2|.
CASSESSMGLAYNEQFF
TGCGCCAGCAGTGAGTCTAGTATGGGACTAGCCTACAATGAGCAGTTCTTC
>TRBJ2-7|.|TRBV7-2|.
CASGTRDTSYEQYF
TGTGCCAGCGGAACCCGGGACACGTCCTACGAGCAGTACTTC
>TRBJ1-1|.|TRBV11-3|.
CASSAVNTEAFF
TGTGCCAGCTCCGCGGTGAACACTGAAGCTTTCTTT
>TRBJ2-3|TRBD2|TRBV5-6|.
CASSLVSGGRTDTQYF
TGTGCCAGCAGCTTGGTGAGCGGGGGGCGCACAGATACGCAGTATTTT
>TRBJ2-7|TRBD2|TRBV4-1|.
CASSRGLADTYEQYF
TGCGCCAGCAGCCGGGGACTAGCGGACACCTACGAGCAGTACTTC
>TRBJ2-2|.|TRBV11-2|.
CASSTRQATNTGELFF
TGTGCCAGCAGCACCCGACAGGCTACGAACACCGGGGAGCTGTTTTTT
>TRBJ2-5|.|TRBV5-4|.
CASSLPQGGGRETQYF
TGTGCCAGCAGCTTGCCCCAGGGGGGAGGTAGAGAGACCCAGTACTTC
>TRBJ2-7|.|TRBV27|.
CASSLGQYYEQYF
TGTGCCAGCAGTTTAGGGCAGTATTACGAGCAGTACTTC
>TRBJ2-5|TRBD1|TRBV9|.
CASSVGGTGGRETQYF
TGTGCCAGCAGCGTAGGGGGGACAGGGGGTCGGGAGACCCAGTACTTC
>TRBJ1-3|TRBD1|TRBV19|.
CASSTQGALGNTIYF
TGTGCCAGTAGTACCCAGGGGGCGCTTGGAAACACCATATATTTT
>TRBJ1-1|.|TRBV29-1|.
CSVDLQGSAEAFF
TGCAGCGTTGACTTACAGGGTAGTGCTGAAGCTTTCTTT
>TRBJ1-1|.|TRBV10-2|.
CASKDRGRDTVTNTEAFF
TGCGCCAGCAAGGACCGGGGACGGGACACAGTAACGAACACTGAAGCTTTCTTT
>TRBJ1-5|.|TRBV18|.
CASSPRETTNQPQHF
TGTGCCAGCTCACCACGTGAGACAACAAATCAGCCCCAGCATTTT
>TRBJ2-5|TRBD2|TRBV2|.
CASGNSGGETQYF
TGTGCCAGCGGCAATAGCGGGGGAGAGACCCAGTACTTC
>TRBJ2-7|TRBD2|TRBV6-5|.
CASSPNGGGSYEQYF
TGTGCCAGCAGTCCAAACGGGGGGGGTAGCTACGAGCAGTACTTC
>TRBJ2-3|.|TRBV6-1|.
CASSEIRGTDTQYF
TGTGCCAGCAGTGAAATTAGAGGAACAGATACGCAGTATTTT
>TRBJ2-3|TRBD2|TRBV5-1|.
CASSLFSSGSVDTQYF
TGCGCCAGCAGCTTGTTTTCTAGCGGGAGTGTAGATACGCAGTATTTT
>TRBJ1-1|TRBD1|TRBV9|.
CASSPGQGAWDTEAFF
TGTGCCAGCAGCCCGGGACAGGGGGCTTGGGACACTGAAGCTTTCTTT
>TRBJ2-1|TRBD2|TRBV27|.
CASSGGLAGYNEQFF
TGTGCCAGCAGTGGGGGACTAGCGGGGTACAATGAGCAGTTCTTC
>TRBJ2-6|TRBD2|TRBV28|.
CASSPGLAGEFSGANVLTF
TGTGCCAGCAGTCCAGGACTAGCGGGAGAATTCTCTGGGGCCAACGTCCTGACTTTC
>TRBJ1-2|TRBD1|TRBV28|.
CASSLVRTGEGYTF
TGTGCCAGCAGTTTAGTGCGGACAGGGGAAGGCTACACCTTC
>TRBJ2-1|.|TRBV27|.
CASSFTSKAYNEQFF
TGTGCCAGCAGTTTCACTAGCAAGGCATACAATGAGCAGTTCTTC
>TRBJ2-2|TRBD1|TRBV18|few
CASSLRSGTGVTGELFF
TGTGCCAGCTCACTTCGTTCCGGGACAGGGGTCACCGGGGAGCTGTTTTTT
>TRBJ1-5|.|TRBV2|.
CASSASGMGWSNQPQHF
TGTGCCAGCAGTGCCTCAGGGATGGGTTGGAGCAATCAGCCCCAGCATTTT
>TRBJ1-1|.|TRBV7-8|.
CASSLILALGQMNTEAFF
TGTGCCAGCAGCCTCATCCTAGCCTTAGGACAGATGAACACTGAAGCTTTCTTT
>TRBJ2-7|TRBD1|TRBV9|.
CASSVAGTADYEQYF
TGTGCCAGCAGCGTAGCTGGGACAGCCGACTACGAGCAGTACTTC
>TRBJ1-3|.|TRBV29-1|once
CSIRVAGNTIYF
TGCAGCATCAGGGTAGCTGGAAACACCATATATTTT
>TRBJ2-3|.|TRBV10-1|.
CASSESIGRVSADTQYF
TGCGCCAGCAGTGAGTCGATTGGCAGGGTGAGCGCAGATACGCAGTATTTT